The 2 T cell receptor beta chains in this list originate from one sample, sequenced in a study of T-cell reconstitution after alpha-beta-depleted transplantation in children. As it was prepared, the TCRbeta library received unique molecular identifiers. TCRdb ran MiXCR on the PCR reads and lists one entry per CDR3 protein. The profile shows over 400,000 distinct CDR3 sequences, under 15% of them singletons. The sample in question was PBMCs from the stem cell graft donor, obtained from the stem cell graft. The receptors come from a human donor who donated a stem cell graft to a child with combined immunodeficiency.

In this sample, this clonotype turned up many times. The chain joins TRBV7-2 to TRBJ1-2, with unresolved D. This CDR3 has 15 residues. V dropped 1 base and J dropped 6 bases, with 15 bases sitting between them. CDR1 and CDR2 from the germline V gene are SGHTA and FQGNSA. Here the CDR3 DNA reads TGTGCCAGCAGCTTAGGGGCAGGTAGTAGTGATGGCTACACCTTC. Its translation: CASSLGAGSSDGYTF. Looking up the rest from reference TRBV7-2 and TRBJ1-2 gives the full variable domain: GAGVSQSPSNKVTEKGKDVELRCDPISGHTALYWYRQSLGQGLEFLIYFQGNSAPDKSGLPSDRFSAERTGGSVSTLTIQRTQQEDSAVYLCASSLGAGSSDGYTFGSGTRLTVV.

This clonotype was seen only a few times. The V and J genes are TRBV29-1 and TRBJ2-1; D unclear. CDR3 size: 13 residues. V lost 4 bases to trimming and J lost 5 bases, with 12 bases between them. Germline assignment: CDR1 SQVTM and CDR2 ANQGSEA. This CDR3 is CSVALWLNNEQFF. CDR3 coding DNA: TGCAGCGTTGCTTTATGGCTAAACAATGAGCAGTTCTTC.